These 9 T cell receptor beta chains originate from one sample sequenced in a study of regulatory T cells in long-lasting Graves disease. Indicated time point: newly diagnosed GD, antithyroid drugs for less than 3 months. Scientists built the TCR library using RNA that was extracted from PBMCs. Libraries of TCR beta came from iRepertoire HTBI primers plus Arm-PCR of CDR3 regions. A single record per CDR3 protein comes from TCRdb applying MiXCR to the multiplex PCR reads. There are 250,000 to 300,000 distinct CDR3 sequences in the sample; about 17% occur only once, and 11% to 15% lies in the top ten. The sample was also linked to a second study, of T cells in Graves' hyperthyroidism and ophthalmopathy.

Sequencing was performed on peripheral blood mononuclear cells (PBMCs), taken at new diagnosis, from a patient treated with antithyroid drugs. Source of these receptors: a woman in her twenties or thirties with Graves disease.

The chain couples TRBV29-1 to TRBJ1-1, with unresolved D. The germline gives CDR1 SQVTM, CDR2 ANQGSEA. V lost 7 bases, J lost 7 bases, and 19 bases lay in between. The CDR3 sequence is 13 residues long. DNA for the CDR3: TGCAGCGCCCTCCCCATTTACGAAAATGAAGCTTTCTTT. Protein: CSALPIYENEAFF.

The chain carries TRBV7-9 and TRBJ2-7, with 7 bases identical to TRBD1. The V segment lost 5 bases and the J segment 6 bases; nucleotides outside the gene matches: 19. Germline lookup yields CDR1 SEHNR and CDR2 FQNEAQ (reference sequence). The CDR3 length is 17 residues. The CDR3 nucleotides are TGTGCCAGCAGCCTCGTGCCTCTGTGGGGACAGATTGTCGAGCAGTACTTC. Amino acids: CASSLVPLWGQIVEQYF.

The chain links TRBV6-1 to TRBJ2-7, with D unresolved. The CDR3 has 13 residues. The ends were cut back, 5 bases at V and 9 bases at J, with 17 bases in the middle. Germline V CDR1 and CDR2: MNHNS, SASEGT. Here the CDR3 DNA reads TGTGCCAGCAGTCCCGACCTCGTCATAGGGCAGTACTTC. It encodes CASSPDLVIGQYF.

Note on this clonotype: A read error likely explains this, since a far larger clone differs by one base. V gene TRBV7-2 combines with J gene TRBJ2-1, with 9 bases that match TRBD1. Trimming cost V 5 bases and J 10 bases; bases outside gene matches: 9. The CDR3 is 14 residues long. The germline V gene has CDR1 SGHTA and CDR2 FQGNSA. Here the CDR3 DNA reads TGTGCCAGCAGCCTAACAGGGGGCCTCTACGAGCAGTTCTTC. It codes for CASSLTGGLYEQFF.

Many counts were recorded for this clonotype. The CDR3 DNA reads as TGTGCCAGCAGTTACTCTAACAGGGTCACCGGGGAGCTGTTTTTT. It codes for CASSYSNRVTGELFF. V and J are TRBV6-5 and TRBJ2-2; possible D gene TRBD1, 6 bases. The germline CDR1 and CDR2 sequences are MNHEY and SVGAGI. The CDR3 length is 15 residues. Trimming cost V 0 bases and J 4 bases, with 9 bases left between them.

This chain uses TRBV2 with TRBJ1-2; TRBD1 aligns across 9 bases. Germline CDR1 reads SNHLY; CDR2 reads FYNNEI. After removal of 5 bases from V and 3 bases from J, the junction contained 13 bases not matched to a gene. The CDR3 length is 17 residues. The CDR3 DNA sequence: TGTGCCAGCAGTCAAAAAACTGGGACAGGGTATTACTATGGCTACACCTTC. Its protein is CASSQKTGTGYYYGYTF.

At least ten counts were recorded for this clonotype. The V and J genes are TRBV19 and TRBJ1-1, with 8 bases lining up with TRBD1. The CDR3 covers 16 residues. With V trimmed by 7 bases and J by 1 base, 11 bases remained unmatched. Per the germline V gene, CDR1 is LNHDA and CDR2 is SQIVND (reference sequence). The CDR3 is CASTSRRTGTNTEAFF. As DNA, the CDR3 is TGTGCCAGTACCTCGAGGAGGACAGGGACGAACACTGAAGCTTTCTTT.

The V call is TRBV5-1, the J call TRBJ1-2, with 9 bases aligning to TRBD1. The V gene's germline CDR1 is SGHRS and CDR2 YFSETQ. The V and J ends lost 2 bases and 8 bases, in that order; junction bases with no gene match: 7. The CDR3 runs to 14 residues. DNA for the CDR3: TGCGCCAGCAGCTTATCACAGGGGGCGCCCGGCTACACCTTC. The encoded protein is CASSLSQGAPGYTF.

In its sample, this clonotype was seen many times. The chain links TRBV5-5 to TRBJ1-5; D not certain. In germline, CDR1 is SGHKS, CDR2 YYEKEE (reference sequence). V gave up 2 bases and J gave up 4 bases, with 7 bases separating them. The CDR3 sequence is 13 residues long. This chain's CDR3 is CASSLPDNQPQHF. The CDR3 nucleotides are TGTGCCAGCAGCTTACCAGATAATCAGCCCCAGCATTTT.